This record concerns one T cell receptor (beta chain) sequence. This specimen belongs to a study of OX40 agonist ivuxolimab in advanced cancers. The CDR3 is 16 amino acids. CDR1 is SGHNT, CDR2 YENEEA, per germline. V dropped 6 bases and J dropped 0; count of bases not matched to a gene: 6. Some clones are missing from TCRdb's copy, which holds only in-frame ones; the method was immunoSEQ multiplex PCR. The sample contains more than 60,000 clones, around 80% of which appear only once. The material was CD4+ or CD8+ T cells sorted from blood, obtained in a trial of the OX40 agonist ivuxolimab. The chain employs TRBV11-3 and TRBJ2-2, with TRBD2 matching over 8 bases. The TCR sequence derives from an adult with an advanced solid tumor such as melanoma, head and neck, liver or kidney cancer. The CDR3 region is CASSSRGLANTGELFF. Here the CDR3 DNA reads TGTGCCAGCAGTTCGAGGGGACTAGCGAACACCGGGGAGCTGTTTTTT.